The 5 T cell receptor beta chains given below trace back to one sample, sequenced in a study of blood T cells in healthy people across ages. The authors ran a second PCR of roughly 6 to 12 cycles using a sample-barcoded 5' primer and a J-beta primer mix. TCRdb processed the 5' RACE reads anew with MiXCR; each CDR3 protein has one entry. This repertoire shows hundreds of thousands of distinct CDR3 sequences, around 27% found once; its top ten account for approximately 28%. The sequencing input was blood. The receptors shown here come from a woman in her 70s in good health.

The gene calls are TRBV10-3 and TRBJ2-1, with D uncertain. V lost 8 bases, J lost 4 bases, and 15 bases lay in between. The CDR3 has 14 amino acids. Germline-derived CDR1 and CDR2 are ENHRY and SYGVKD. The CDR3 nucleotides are TGTGCCATCGGGGATTCGACTCAATACAATGAGCAGTTCTTC. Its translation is CAIGDSTQYNEQFF.

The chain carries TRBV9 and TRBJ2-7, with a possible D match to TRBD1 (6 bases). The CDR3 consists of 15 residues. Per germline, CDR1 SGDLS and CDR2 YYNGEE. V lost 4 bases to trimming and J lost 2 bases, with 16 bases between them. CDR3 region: CASSPQPGHTYEQYF. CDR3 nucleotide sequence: TGTGCCAGCAGCCCTCAACCGGGACATACCTACGAGCAGTACTTC.

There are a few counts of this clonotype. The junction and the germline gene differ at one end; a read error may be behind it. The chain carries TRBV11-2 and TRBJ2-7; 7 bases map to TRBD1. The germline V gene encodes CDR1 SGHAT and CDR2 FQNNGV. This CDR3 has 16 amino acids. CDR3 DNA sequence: TGTGCCAGCAGCCTAGAATACACAGGGGTTGGGGACGAGCAGTACTTC. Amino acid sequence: CASSLEYTGVGDEQYF.

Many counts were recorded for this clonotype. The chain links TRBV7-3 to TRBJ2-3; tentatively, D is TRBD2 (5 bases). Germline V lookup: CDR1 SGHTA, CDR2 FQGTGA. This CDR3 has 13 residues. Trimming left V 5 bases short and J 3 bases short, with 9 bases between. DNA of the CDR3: TGTGCCAGCAGCATCGGACTTACAGATACGCAGTATTTT. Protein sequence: CASSIGLTDTQYF.

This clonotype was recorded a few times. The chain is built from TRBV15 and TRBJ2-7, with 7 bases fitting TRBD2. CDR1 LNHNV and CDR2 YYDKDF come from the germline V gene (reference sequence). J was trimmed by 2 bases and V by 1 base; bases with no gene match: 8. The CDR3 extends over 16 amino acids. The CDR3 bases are TGTGCCACCAGCAGAGGGGGGGGTATGTCCACCTACGAGCAGTACTTC. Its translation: CATSRGGGMSTYEQYF.